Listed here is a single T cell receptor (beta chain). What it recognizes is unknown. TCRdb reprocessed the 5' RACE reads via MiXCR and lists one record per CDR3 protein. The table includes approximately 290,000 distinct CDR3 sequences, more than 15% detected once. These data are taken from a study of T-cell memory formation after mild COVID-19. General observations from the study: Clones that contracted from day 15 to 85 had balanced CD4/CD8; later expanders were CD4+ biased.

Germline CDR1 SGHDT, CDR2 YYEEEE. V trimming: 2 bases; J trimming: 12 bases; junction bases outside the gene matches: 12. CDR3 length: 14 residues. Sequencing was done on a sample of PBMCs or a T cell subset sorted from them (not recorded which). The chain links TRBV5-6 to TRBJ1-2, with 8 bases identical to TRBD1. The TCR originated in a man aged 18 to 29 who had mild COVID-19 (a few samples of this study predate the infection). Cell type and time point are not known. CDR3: CASSLGQGLTVNTF. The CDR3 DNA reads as TGTGCCAGCAGCTTAGGACAGGGCCTGACGGTGAACACCTTC.